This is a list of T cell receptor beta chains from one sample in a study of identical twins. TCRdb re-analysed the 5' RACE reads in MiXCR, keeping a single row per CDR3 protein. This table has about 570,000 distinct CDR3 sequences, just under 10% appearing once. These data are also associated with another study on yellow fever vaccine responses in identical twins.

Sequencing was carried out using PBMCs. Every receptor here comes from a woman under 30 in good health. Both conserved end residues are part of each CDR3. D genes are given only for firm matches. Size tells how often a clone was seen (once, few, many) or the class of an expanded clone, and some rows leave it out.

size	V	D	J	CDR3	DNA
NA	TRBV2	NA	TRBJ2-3	CASSGIITDTQYF	TGTGCCAGCAGCGGTATAATCACAGATACGCAGTATTTT
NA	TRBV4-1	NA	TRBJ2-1	CASSQSTGISYNEQFF	TGCGCCAGCAGCCAGTCCACAGGGATCTCCTACAATGAGCAGTTCTTC
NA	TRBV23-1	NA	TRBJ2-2	CASGPLARNTGELFF	TGCGCCAGCGGGCCCTTAGCCAGGAACACCGGGGAGCTGTTTTTT
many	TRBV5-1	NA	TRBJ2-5	CASRELRETQYF	TGCGCCAGCCGCGAGCTGAGGGAGACCCAGTACTTC
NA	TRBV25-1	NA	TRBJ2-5	CASSKDSAQETQYF	TGTGCCAGCAGTAAGGACAGTGCCCAAGAGACCCAGTACTTC
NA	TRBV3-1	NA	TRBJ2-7	CASSQGRNGYEQYF	TGTGCCAGCAGCCAAGGACGCAACGGCTACGAGCAGTACTTC
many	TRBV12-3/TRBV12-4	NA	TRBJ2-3	CASRSGTPSTDTQYF	TGTGCCAGCAGGTCCGGGACGCCAAGCACAGATACGCAGTATTTT
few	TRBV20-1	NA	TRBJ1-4	CSASHRGEEKLFF	TGCAGTGCTAGTCACCGGGGTGAGGAAAAACTGTTTTTT
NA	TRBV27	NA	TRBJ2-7	CASSLRRSYEQYF	TGTGCCAGCAGTTTGAGGCGGAGCTACGAGCAGTACTTC
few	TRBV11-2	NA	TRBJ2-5	CASSLGPTVETQYF	TGTGCCAGCAGCTTAGGCCCAACAGTGGAGACCCAGTACTTC
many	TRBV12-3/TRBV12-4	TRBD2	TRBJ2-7	CASSPGTSGSSYEQYF	TGTGCCAGCAGTCCGGGGACTAGCGGATCCTCCTACGAGCAGTACTTC
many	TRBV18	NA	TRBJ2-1	CASSPSNEQFF	TGTGCCAGCAGCCCCTCCAATGAGCAGTTCTTC
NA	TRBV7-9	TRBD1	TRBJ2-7	CASSWGQGGYEQYF	TGTGCCAGCAGCTGGGGACAGGGAGGTTACGAGCAGTACTTC
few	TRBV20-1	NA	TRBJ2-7	CSAQGLLGDYEQYF	TGCAGTGCCCAAGGGCTTCTAGGGGACTACGAGCAGTACTTC
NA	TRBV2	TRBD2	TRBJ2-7	CASSDTRRLADEQYF	TGTGCCAGCAGCGATACCAGGCGGCTAGCGGACGAGCAGTACTTC
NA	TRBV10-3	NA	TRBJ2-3	CAIRESLADTQYF	TGTGCCATCAGGGAGTCTTTAGCAGATACGCAGTATTTT
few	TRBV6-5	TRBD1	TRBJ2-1	CASSYLGGIGNEQFF	TGTGCCAGCAGTTACTTAGGGGGCATCGGCAATGAGCAGTTCTTC
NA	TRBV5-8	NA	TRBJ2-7	CASGRMPIYEQYF	TGTGCCAGCGGCCGCATGCCCATCTACGAGCAGTACTTC
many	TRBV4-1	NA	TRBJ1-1	CASSQDQGLNTEAFF	TGCGCCAGCAGCCAAGATCAGGGGTTGAACACTGAAGCTTTCTTT
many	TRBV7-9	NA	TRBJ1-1	CASSRQVNTEAFF	TGTGCCAGCAGCCGACAGGTGAACACTGAAGCTTTCTTT
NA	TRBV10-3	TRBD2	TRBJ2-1	CANGGGFDEQFF	TGTGCCAATGGGGGGGGTTTTGATGAGCAGTTCTTC
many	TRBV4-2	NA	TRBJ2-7	CASSPTGDGRVEYF	TGTGCCAGCAGCCCCACAGGAGACGGCCGGGTGGAGTACTTC